The clone carrying this T cell receptor (beta chain) was seen a few times. Its antigen remains unidentified. The entry originates in a study of blood T cells in healthy people across ages. Across the study: Template-switching capture recovered about one barcoded beta molecule per two T cells.

Alongside a J-beta primer mix, a sample-barcoded 5' primer served in a second PCR lasting roughly 6 to 11 cycles. Every cDNA molecule carried a tag from a template-switch adaptor bearing 12 random nucleotides. One entry per CDR3 protein results from TCRdb running MiXCR on the 5' RACE reads. The table lists hundreds of thousands of distinct CDR3 sequences, about a third of them singletons, with 15% in the top ten. Regarding the study as a whole: It was found that TCR beta diversity correlated strongly with the percentage of naive T cells.

CDR1 and CDR2 from the germline V gene are SEHNR and FQNEAQ (reference sequence). The CDR3 consists of 17 residues. J gave up 6 bases and V 3 bases, and 12 bases lay outside the gene matches. Every sample yielded at least 6.5 million isolated PBMCs. The sequence came from a woman of 80 years or more in good health. V and J are TRBV7-9 and TRBJ1-2; TRBD1 aligns across 11 bases. Sequencing was done on a sample of blood. Written as DNA, the CDR3 is TGTGCCAGCAGCTTTAGGTCATCGGGACAGGGGGTCGATGGCTACACCTTC. It is translated as CASSFRSSGQGVDGYTF.